These 10 T cell receptor beta chains were all obtained from the same sample, sequenced in a study of breast tumors, draining lymph nodes, adjacent tissues. TCRdb reprocessed the multiplex PCR reads via MiXCR and lists one record per CDR3 protein. The data contain 130,000 or so distinct CDR3 sequences, 30% to 35% of them singletons. Breast cancer patients provided tissue from their axillary draining lymph nodes. Material: axillary lymph node tissue. The receptors here all came from a female donor with breast cancer. Some clones in this sample may be carry-over from other donors' samples.

This chain joins TRBV12-3 or TRBV12-4 and TRBJ1-1; 9 bases align to TRBD1. This CDR3 has 12 residues. The ends lost 0 bases at V and 10 bases at J; junction bases unmatched: 0. The CDR3 nucleotides read TGTGCCAGCAGTTTAGCGACAGGGGGAGCTTTCTTT. This encodes CASSLATGGAFF.

This clonotype occurred many times. The chain carries TRBV12-3 or TRBV12-4 and TRBJ2-5; 8 bases line up with TRBD1. This CDR3 spans 15 amino acids. Trimming cost V 6 bases and J 6 bases; bases outside gene matches: 12. CDR3 sequence: CASSLQGGPMQTQYF. The CDR3 DNA follows: TGTGCCAGCAGCTTACAGGGGGGCCCGATGCAGACCCAGTACTTC.

This clonotype was observed many times. The chain combines TRBV24-1 with TRBJ2-1, with 7 bases matching TRBD2. Germline values: CDR1 KGHDR, CDR2 SFDVKD. CDR3 length: 14 residues. Losses at the gene ends were 3 bases for V and 9 bases for J; bases not matched to a gene: 7. The CDR3 here is CATSDPGLSAEQFF. CDR3 DNA sequence: TGTGCCACCAGTGATCCGGGACTATCAGCTGAGCAGTTCTTC.

This clonotype was recorded at least ten times. This chain links TRBV6-1 with TRBJ1-5; perhaps TRBD1 as D (5 bases). Trimming cost V 1 base and J 11 bases, with 15 bases left between them. Germline V gives CDR1 MNHNS, CDR2 SASEGT. CDR3 length: 14 residues. This CDR3 is CASSEVGRQPAQHF. Written as DNA, the CDR3 is TGTGCCAGCAGTGAAGTGGGACGCCAACCCGCCCAGCATTTT.

This clonotype was counted ten times or more. This chain links TRBV5-6 with TRBJ2-5; D is uncertain. CDR1 SGHDT and CDR2 YYEEEE come from the germline V gene. The CDR3 is made up of 15 amino acids. The V end was cut by 4 bases, the J end by 3 bases, with 16 bases between. The CDR3 is CASSPVTADEETQYF. The CDR3 nucleotides are TGTGCCAGCAGCCCTGTCACGGCGGACGAAGAGACCCAGTACTTC.

This clonotype was counted many times. This chain links TRBV4-1 with TRBJ1-4; D is possibly TRBD1 (5 bases). Deletions cut 5 bases from V and 6 bases from J, with 16 bases between. Germline V lookup: CDR1 MGHRA, CDR2 YSYEKL. The CDR3 runs 15 residues. CDR3 in amino acids: CASSSRVQGYEKLFF. The DNA of the CDR3 is TGCGCCAGCAGCTCCAGGGTGCAGGGTTATGAAAAACTGTTTTTT.

This clonotype was seen ten or more times. A much larger clone differs from this one at a single base, so this may be a read error. V gene TRBV12-3 or TRBV12-4 combines with J gene TRBJ1-5; 8 bases map to TRBD1. With 6 bases clipped from V and 0 bases from J, the junction kept 7 bases outside the gene matches. This CDR3 is built from 16 residues. This CDR3 is CASSFQGAGSNQPQHF. The CDR3 DNA reads as TGTGCCAGCAGCTTCCAGGGGGCCGGTAGCAATCAGCCCCAGCATTTT.

This clonotype showed up many times. V gene TRBV7-8 combines with J gene TRBJ2-3; 13 bases map to TRBD2. CDR1 SGHVS and CDR2 FQNEAQ come from the germline V gene. The CDR3 contains 18 residues. J lost 0 bases, V lost 3 bases, and 6 bases had no gene match. The CDR3 DNA reads as TGTGCCAGCAGCTTCGTACGGACTAGCGGGGGAAGCACAGATACGCAGTATTTT. Translating it yields CASSFVRTSGGSTDTQYF.

This clonotype was detected ten times or more. The chain employs TRBV4-3 and TRBJ1-3; D uncertain. The CDR3 has 16 amino acids. V was trimmed by 2 bases and J by 3 bases, leaving 14 bases between them. Germline V gene data show CDR1 as LGHNA and CDR2 as YSLEER. CDR3 bases: TGCGCCAGCAGCCAATCGCCGGGAAGCTTTGGAAACACCATATATTTT. This gives the protein CASSQSPGSFGNTIYF.

This rearrangement joins TRBV11-2 to TRBJ1-3, with D perhaps matching TRBD1 (5 bases). This CDR3 is 18 amino acids long. Between the trimmed V and J ends, which lost 1 base and 4 bases, there was a span of 20 bases. Germline V gives CDR1 SGHAT, CDR2 FQNNGV. CDR3 in amino acids: CASSLVDSGVALGNTIYF. The CDR3, as DNA: TGTGCCAGCAGCTTAGTCGACAGCGGGGTTGCTTTGGGAAACACCATATATTTT.